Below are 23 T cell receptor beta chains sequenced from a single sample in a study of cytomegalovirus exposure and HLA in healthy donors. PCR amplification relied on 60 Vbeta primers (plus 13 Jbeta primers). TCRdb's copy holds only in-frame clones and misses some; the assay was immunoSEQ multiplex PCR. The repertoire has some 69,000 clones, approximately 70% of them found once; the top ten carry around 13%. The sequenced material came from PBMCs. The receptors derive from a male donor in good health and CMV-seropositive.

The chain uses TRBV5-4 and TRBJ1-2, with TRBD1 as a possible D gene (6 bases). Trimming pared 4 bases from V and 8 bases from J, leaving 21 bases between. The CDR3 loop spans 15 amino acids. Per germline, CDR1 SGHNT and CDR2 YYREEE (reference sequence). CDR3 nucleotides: TGTGCCAGCAGCCCAGCTTCCGGGACACCCATAGGCTACACCTTC. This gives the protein CASSPASGTPIGYTF. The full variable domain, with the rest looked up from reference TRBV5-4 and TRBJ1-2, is ETGVTQSPTHLIKTRGQQVTLRCSSQSGHNTVSWYQQALGQGPQFIFQYYREEENGRGNFPPRFSGLQFPNYSSELNVNALELDDSALYLCASSPASGTPIGYTFGSGTRLTVV.

CDR3 nucleotide sequence: TGTGCCAGTAGTCCTAGCGGGGGGACTAGCACAGATACGCAGTATTTT. It yields the protein CASSPSGGTSTDTQYF. J is TRBJ2-3 and V is TRBV19, with 11 bases identical to TRBD2. Germline trimming cut 5 bases from V and 0 bases from J; bases unmatched to any gene: 4. The CDR3 spans 16 residues. CDR1 and CDR2 from the germline V gene are LNHDA and SQIVND (reference sequence).

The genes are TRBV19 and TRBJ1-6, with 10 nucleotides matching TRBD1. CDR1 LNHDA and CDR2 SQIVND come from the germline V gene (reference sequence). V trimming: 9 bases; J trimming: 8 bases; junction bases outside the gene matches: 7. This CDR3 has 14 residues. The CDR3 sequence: CASRTGTGDSPLHF. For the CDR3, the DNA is TGTGCCAGCAGGACCGGGACAGGGGATTCACCCCTCCACTTT.

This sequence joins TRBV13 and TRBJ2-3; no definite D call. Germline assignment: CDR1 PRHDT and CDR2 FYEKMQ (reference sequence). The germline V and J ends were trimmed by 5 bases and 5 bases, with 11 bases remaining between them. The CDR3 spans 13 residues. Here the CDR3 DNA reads TGTGCCAGCAGCCCGCGGCCCGAAGATACGCAGTATTTT. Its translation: CASSPRPEDTQYF.

In DNA form, the CDR3 reads TGCGCCAGCAGCTTCACGGACAGGCTCAACACCGGGGAGCTGTTTTTT. As protein: CASSFTDRLNTGELFF. The chain recombines TRBV5-1 with TRBJ2-2, with 7 bases matching TRBD1. From germline, CDR1 is SGHRS and CDR2 YFSETQ. After removal of 2 bases from V and 2 bases from J, the junction contained 6 bases not matched to a gene. CDR3 length: 16 residues.

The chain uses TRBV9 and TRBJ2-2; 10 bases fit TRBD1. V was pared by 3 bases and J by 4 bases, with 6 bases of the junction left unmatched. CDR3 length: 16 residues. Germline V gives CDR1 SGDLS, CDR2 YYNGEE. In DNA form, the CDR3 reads TGTGCCAGCAGCGCTCCGGGACAGGGGTTCACCGGGGAGCTGTTTTTT. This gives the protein CASSAPGQGFTGELFF.

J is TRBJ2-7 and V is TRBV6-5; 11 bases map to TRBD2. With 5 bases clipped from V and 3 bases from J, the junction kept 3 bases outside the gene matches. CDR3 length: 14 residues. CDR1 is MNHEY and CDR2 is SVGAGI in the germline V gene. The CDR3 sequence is CASSRTSGGYEQYF. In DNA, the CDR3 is TGTGCCAGCAGTCGAACTAGCGGGGGCTACGAGCAGTACTTC.

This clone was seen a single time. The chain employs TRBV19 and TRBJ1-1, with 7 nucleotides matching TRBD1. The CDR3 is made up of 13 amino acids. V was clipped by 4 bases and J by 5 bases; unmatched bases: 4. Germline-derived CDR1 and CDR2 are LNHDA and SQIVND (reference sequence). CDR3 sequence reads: CASSRQGGTEAFF. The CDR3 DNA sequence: TGTGCCAGTAGTAGACAGGGAGGTACTGAAGCTTTCTTT.

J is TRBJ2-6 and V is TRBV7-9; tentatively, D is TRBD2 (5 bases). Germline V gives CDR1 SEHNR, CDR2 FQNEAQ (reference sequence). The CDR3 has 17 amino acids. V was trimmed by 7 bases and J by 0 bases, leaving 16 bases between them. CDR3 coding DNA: TGTGCCAGCATCCTCCTGGAGGCCAACTCTGGGGCCAACGTCCTGACTTTC. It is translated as CASILLEANSGANVLTF.

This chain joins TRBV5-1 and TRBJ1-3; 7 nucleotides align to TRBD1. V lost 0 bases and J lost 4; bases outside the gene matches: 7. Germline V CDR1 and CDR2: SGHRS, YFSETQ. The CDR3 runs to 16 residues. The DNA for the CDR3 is TGCGCCAGCAGCTTGGAAGGGGGCGCGCTCGGAAACACCATATATTTT. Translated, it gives CASSLEGGALGNTIYF.

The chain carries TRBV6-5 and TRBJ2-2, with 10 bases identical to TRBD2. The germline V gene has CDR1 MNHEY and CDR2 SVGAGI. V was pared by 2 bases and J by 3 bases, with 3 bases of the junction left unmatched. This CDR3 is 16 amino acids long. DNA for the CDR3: TGTGCCAGCAGTTACAAACTAGCGGGATACACCGGGGAGCTGTTTTTT. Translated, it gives CASSYKLAGYTGELFF.

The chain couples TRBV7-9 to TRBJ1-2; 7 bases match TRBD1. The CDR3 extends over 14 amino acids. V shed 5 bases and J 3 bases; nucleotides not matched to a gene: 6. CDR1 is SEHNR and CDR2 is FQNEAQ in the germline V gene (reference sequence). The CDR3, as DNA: TGTGCCAGCAGCCCGGGACAGTGGGACTATGGCTACACCTTC. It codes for CASSPGQWDYGYTF.

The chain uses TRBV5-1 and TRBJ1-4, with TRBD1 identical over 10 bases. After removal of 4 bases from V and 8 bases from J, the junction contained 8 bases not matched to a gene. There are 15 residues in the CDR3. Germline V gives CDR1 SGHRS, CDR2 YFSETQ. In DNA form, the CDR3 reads TGCGCCAGCAGCGTCCGGGGACAGGGGTGGGAAAAACTGTTTTTT. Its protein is CASSVRGQGWEKLFF.

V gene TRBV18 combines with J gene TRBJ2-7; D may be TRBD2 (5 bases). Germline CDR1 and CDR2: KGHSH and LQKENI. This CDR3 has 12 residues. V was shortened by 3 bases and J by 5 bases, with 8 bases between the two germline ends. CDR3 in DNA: TGTGCCAGCTCACCCGGGAAGCACGAGCAGTACTTC. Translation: CASSPGKHEQYF.

The CDR3 is CASSFPDSYEQYF. In DNA form, the CDR3 reads TGTGCCAGCAGCTTTCCAGATTCCTACGAGCAGTACTTC. The chain is built from TRBV7-2 and TRBJ2-7; D unresolved. Trimming shortened V by 3 bases and J by 1 base, and 7 bases separated the two germline ends. Germline V gene lookup returns CDR1 SGHTA and CDR2 FQGNSA. The CDR3 consists of 13 residues.

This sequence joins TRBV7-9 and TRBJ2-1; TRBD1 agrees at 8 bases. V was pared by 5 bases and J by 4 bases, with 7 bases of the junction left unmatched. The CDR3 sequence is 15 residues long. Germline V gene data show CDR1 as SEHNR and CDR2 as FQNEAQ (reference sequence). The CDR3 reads CASSLRTGKYNEQFF. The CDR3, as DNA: TGTGCCAGCAGCCTTAGGACAGGGAAATACAATGAGCAGTTCTTC.

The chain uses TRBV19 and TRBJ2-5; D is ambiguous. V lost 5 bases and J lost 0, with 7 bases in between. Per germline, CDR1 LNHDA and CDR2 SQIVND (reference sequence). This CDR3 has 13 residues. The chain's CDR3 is CASSGQYQETQYF. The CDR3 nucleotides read TGTGCCAGTAGTGGGCAGTACCAAGAGACCCAGTACTTC.

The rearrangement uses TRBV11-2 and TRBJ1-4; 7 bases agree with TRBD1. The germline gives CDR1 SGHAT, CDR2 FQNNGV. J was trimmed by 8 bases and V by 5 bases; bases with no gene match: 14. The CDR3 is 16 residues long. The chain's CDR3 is CASSPYSGTVKEKLFF. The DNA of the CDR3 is TGTGCCAGCAGCCCTTATTCCGGGACAGTAAAAGAAAAACTGTTTTTT.

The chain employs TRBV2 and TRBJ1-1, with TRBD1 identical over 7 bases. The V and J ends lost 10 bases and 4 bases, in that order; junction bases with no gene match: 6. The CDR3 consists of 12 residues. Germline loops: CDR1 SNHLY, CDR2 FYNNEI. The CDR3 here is CAILTGATEAFF. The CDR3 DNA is TGTGCCATCCTAACAGGGGCCACTGAAGCTTTCTTT.

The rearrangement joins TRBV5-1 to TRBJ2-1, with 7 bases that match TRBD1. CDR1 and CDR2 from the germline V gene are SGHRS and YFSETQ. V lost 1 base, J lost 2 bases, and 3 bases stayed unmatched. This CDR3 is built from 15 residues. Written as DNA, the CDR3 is TGCGCCAGCAGCTTGTTGCAGGGGGCCTACAATGAGCAGTTCTTC. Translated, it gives CASSLLQGAYNEQFF.

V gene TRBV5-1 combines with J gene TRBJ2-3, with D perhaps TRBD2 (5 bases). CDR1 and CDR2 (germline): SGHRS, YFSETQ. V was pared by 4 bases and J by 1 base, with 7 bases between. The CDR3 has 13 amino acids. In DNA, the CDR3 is TGCGCCAGCAGCCTGGGAGGCACAGATACGCAGTATTTT. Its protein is CASSLGGTDTQYF.

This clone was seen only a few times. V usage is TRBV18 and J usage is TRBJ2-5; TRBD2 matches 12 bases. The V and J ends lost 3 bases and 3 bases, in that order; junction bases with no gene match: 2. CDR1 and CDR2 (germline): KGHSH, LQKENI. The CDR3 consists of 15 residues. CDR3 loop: CASSPRTSGKETQYF. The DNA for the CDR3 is TGTGCCAGCTCACCTAGGACTAGCGGGAAAGAGACCCAGTACTTC.

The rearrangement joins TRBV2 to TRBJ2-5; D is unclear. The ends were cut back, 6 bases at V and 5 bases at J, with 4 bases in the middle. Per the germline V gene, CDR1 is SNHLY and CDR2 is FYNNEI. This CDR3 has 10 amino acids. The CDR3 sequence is CASRSETQYF. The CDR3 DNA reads TGTGCCAGCAGGAGTGAGACCCAGTACTTC.